The sample holds a few counts of the clone carrying this T cell receptor beta chain. The data were taken from a study of spatial heterogeneity in lung cancer. Study-wide background: More beta-chain than alpha-chain sequences were consistently detected.

The time point: sample taken at primary tumor resection. The donors were some 70 patients with non-small cell lung cancer that was early-stage and untreated. No cell sorting; template was whole RNA from tumor, lung tissue or PBMC. TCR cDNA molecules each carried a unique molecular identifier. Using its own MiXCR run on the 5' RACE reads, TCRdb lists one record per CDR3 protein. The sample has about 1,600 distinct CDR3 sequences, about 5% seen once. J lost 8 bases, V lost 7 bases, and 13 bases had no gene match. This CDR3 comprises 14 residues. Germline V gene lookup returns CDR1 MDHEN and CDR2 SYDVKM. The V call is TRBV28, the J call TRBJ1-2, with 7 nucleotides matching TRBD1. The sample consisted of normal lung tissue next to the tumor, taken at surgery. The clonotype originates from a female donor with early-stage non-small cell lung cancer. The CDR3 protein is CASNSPPQGFGYTF. CDR3 in DNA: TGTGCCAGCAATTCTCCACCACAGGGGTTCGGCTACACCTTC.